The 25 T cell receptor beta chains listed next were all sequenced from one sample in a study of PD-1 blockade in classical Hodgkin lymphoma. Clones were sequenced by immunoSEQ multiplex PCR, and TCRdb holds only the in-frame ones, with some missing. The table lists under 30,000 clones, approximately 90% of them singletons. Time point specified: newly diagnosed, previously untreated cHL patient sample. The sample comprised peripheral blood mononuclear cells (PBMCs). These receptors were taken from a human donor with classical Hodgkin lymphoma.

The genes are TRBV5-4 and TRBJ1-1; no clear D gene. V was trimmed by 2 bases and J by 3 bases, leaving 11 bases between them. The CDR3 has 14 residues. Germline CDR1 is SGHNT and CDR2 is YYREEE (reference sequence). Written as DNA, the CDR3 is TGTGCCAGCAGCTTTGATAAGCGGGACACTGAAGCTTTCTTT. Protein: CASSFDKRDTEAFF.

This clone was found once. The rearrangement links TRBV28 to TRBJ2-5; D remains ambiguous. CDR3 length: 13 residues. Germline V CDR1 and CDR2: MDHEN, SYDVKM. V gave up 6 bases and J gave up 5 bases, with 13 bases separating them. CDR3 residues: CASSSSPLETQYF. As DNA, the CDR3 is TGTGCCAGCAGCTCGAGTCCATTGGAGACCCAGTACTTC.

In the case of this clone: In the same sample, other DNA sequences code for this CDR3. The V gene is TRBV27, the J gene TRBJ2-7, with D unclear. V was cut by 2 bases and J by 1 base, with 9 bases left in between. The V gene's germline CDR1 is MNHEY and CDR2 SMNVEV (reference sequence). This CDR3 comprises 14 residues. CDR3 amino acids: CASSLAGPSYEQYF. CDR3 nucleotides: TGTGCCAGCAGTTTAGCAGGCCCTTCCTACGAGCAGTACTTC.

V and J are TRBV9 and TRBJ2-3; 8 nucleotides match TRBD2. The CDR3 loop spans 14 amino acids. The V segment lost 0 bases and the J segment 8 bases; nucleotides outside the gene matches: 5. Germline CDR1 and CDR2: SGDLS and YYNGEE. In DNA, the CDR3 is TGTGCCAGCAGCGTAGCGGGAGGGATAGCTACGCAGTATTTT. This encodes CASSVAGGIATQYF.

A single count supports this clone. The chain carries TRBV10-2 and TRBJ2-7; 12 bases are a match to TRBD2. Trimming at V came to 6 bases and at J to 4 bases, leaving 7 bases not matched to a gene. Per the germline V gene, CDR1 is WSHSY and CDR2 is SAAADI. CDR3 length: 15 amino acids. CDR3 region: CASRMTSGRAYEQYF. The CDR3 DNA sequence: TGCGCCAGCAGGATGACTAGCGGGAGAGCGTACGAGCAGTACTTC.

The rearrangement uses TRBV10-3 and TRBJ2-2; TRBD2 matches at 14 bases. Germline V gene sequence: CDR1 ENHRY, CDR2 SYGVKD. The CDR3 extends over 14 amino acids. Germline trimming cut 11 bases from V and 7 bases from J; bases unmatched to any gene: 6. This CDR3 is CAVGGLAGVGELFF. The DNA of the CDR3 is TGTGCCGTCGGGGGACTAGCGGGAGTCGGGGAGCTGTTTTTT.

J is TRBJ2-1 and V is TRBV9; 14 nucleotides line up with TRBD2. Trimming removed 0 bases from V and 7 bases from J; junction bases left unmatched: 3. Germline V gives CDR1 SGDLS, CDR2 YYNGEE. CDR3 length: 16 amino acids. The CDR3 sequence: CASSVAGLAGENEQFF. DNA of the CDR3: TGTGCCAGCAGCGTAGCGGGACTAGCGGGAGAAAATGAGCAGTTCTTC.

The chain recombines TRBV19 with TRBJ2-2; D is perhaps TRBD1 (6 bases). V was pared by 5 bases and J by 7 bases, with 14 bases between. The CDR3 spans 14 residues. Germline-derived CDR1 and CDR2 are LNHDA and SQIVND (reference sequence). This chain's CDR3 is CASSQQQGIGELFF. CDR3 DNA sequence: TGTGCCAGTAGTCAACAACAGGGTATCGGGGAGCTGTTTTTT.

The J gene is TRBJ2-7, the V gene TRBV5-1; 8 bases fit TRBD2. The V gene's germline CDR1 is SGHRS and CDR2 YFSETQ. V shed 1 base, J shed 2 bases, and the junction held 5 bases outside the gene matches. The CDR3 length is 15 residues. Here the CDR3 reads CASSLNSGAPYEQYF. Here the CDR3 DNA reads TGCGCCAGCAGCTTGAATAGCGGGGCCCCCTACGAGCAGTACTTC.

J is TRBJ2-1 and V is TRBV4-2; 14 bases are a match to TRBD2. The germline CDR1 and CDR2 sequences are LGHNA and YNFKEQ. The CDR3 runs to 18 residues. V shed 0 bases, J shed 5 bases, and the junction held 6 bases outside the gene matches. The CDR3 nucleotides are TGTGCCAGCAGCCAAGAACCGGGACTAGCGGGAGTTCACAATGAGCAGTTCTTC. It is translated as CASSQEPGLAGVHNEQFF.

The V and J genes are TRBV7-3 and TRBJ1-2, with 10 bases matching TRBD1. V lost 5 bases and J lost 8; bases outside the gene matches: 5. The CDR3 consists of 13 residues. Germline CDR1 reads SGHTA; CDR2 reads FQGTGA. The CDR3 nucleotides are TGTGCCAGCAGCACCGGACAGGGGGGAGGCTACACCTTC. Translating it yields CASSTGQGGGYTF.

The chain couples TRBV11-2 to TRBJ2-1, with 7 positions matching TRBD2. Germline CDR1 and CDR2: SGHAT and FQNNGV. The CDR3 spans 15 residues. V was clipped by 5 bases and J by 4 bases; unmatched bases: 8. CDR3 nucleotide sequence: TGTGCCAGCAGCCTGGGACTACAAGGGTACAATGAGCAGTTCTTC. It yields the protein CASSLGLQGYNEQFF.

The DNA for the CDR3 is TGTGCCAGCAGCGAAGACTCTGGGGCCAACGTCCTGACTTTC. Amino acids: CASSEDSGANVLTF. This rearrangement joins TRBV7-9 to TRBJ2-6; D remains unclear. The CDR3 has 14 residues. The V end lost 5 bases, the J end lost 0 bases, and 5 bases lay between the germline ends. Germline V gene lookup returns CDR1 SEHNR and CDR2 FQNEAQ (reference sequence).

The chain carries TRBV15 and TRBJ2-7; 10 bases map to TRBD1. Germline values: CDR1 LNHNV, CDR2 YYDKDF (reference sequence). With 1 base clipped from V and 2 bases from J, the junction kept 8 bases outside the gene matches. The CDR3 totals 17 residues. The chain's CDR3 is CATSRATGQGVAYEQYF. The CDR3 nucleotides read TGTGCCACCAGCAGAGCTACTGGACAGGGGGTCGCCTACGAGCAGTACTTC.

The V call is TRBV29-1, the J call TRBJ2-2; perhaps TRBD2 as D (5 bases). CDR1 and CDR2 from the germline V gene are SQVTM and ANQGSEA. The CDR3 has 15 residues. V lost 4 bases, J lost 6 bases, and 18 bases lay in between. CDR3 coding DNA: TGCAGCGTTGTGTCGGTACGCGGGTGTCCCGGGGAGCTGTTTTTT. Translated, it gives CSVVSVRGCPGELFF.

The CDR3 region has the DNA TGTGCCAGCAGTTTATCGCCAGGTTTTGGCTACACCTTC. This encodes CASSLSPGFGYTF. The chain employs TRBV27 and TRBJ1-2; the D is unclear. CDR1 MNHEY and CDR2 SMNVEV come from the germline V gene (reference sequence). The CDR3 length is 13 residues. Trimming removed 0 bases at V and 7 bases at J, with 9 bases between.

The V gene is TRBV7-3, the J gene TRBJ1-4; 8 bases map to TRBD1. Germline CDR1 SGHTA, CDR2 FQGTGA. The CDR3 runs to 19 residues. Trimming took 1 base from V and 8 from J; bases not matched to a gene: 18. The chain's CDR3 is CASSLMEQRGRGQVEKLFF. Here the CDR3 DNA reads TGTGCCAGCAGCTTAATGGAGCAGCGGGGCAGGGGGCAAGTGGAAAAACTGTTTTTT. Full variable domain (outside the CDR3, taken from reference TRBV7-3 and TRBJ1-4): GAGVSQTPSNKVTEKGKYVELRCDPISGHTALYWYRQSLGQGPEFLIYFQGTGAADDSGLPNDRFFAVRPEGSVSTLKIQRTERGDSAVYLCASSLMEQRGRGQVEKLFFGSGTQLSVL.

V and J are TRBV7-2 and TRBJ1-5; D gene ambiguous. V was trimmed by 1 base and J by 6 bases, leaving 7 bases between them. The CDR3 is 13 amino acids. Germline assignment: CDR1 SGHTA and CDR2 FQGNSA. Here the CDR3 DNA reads TGTGCCAGCAGCTTAGTCCGTGGTCAGCCCCAGCATTTT. This gives the protein CASSLVRGQPQHF. The whole variable domain, remainder taken from reference TRBV7-2 and TRBJ1-5, is GAGVSQSPSNKVTEKGKDVELRCDPISGHTALYWYRQSLGQGLEFLIYFQGNSAPDKSGLPSDRFSAERTGGSVSTLTIQRTQQEDSAVYLCASSLVRGQPQHFGDGTRLSIL.

The chain couples TRBV30 to TRBJ2-1; 7 bases map to TRBD2. V trimming: 2 bases; J trimming: 4 bases; junction bases outside the gene matches: 14. The CDR3 contains 17 residues. Germline CDR1 reads GTSNPN; CDR2 reads SVGIG (reference sequence). The CDR3 is CAWSFPHSLAVYNEQFF. CDR3 bases: TGTGCCTGGAGTTTCCCCCACTCCCTAGCGGTTTACAATGAGCAGTTCTTC. Based on the CDR3 plus reference TRBV30 and TRBJ2-1, the full variable domain is SQTIHQWPATLVQPVGSPLSLECTVEGTSNPNLYWYRQAAGRGLQLLFYSVGIGQISSEVPQNLSASRPQDRQFILSSKKLLLSDSGFYLCAWSFPHSLAVYNEQFFGPGTRLTVL.

This clone occurred a few times. V and J are TRBV29-1 and TRBJ1-1; no definite D call. Germline values: CDR1 SQVTM, CDR2 ANQGSEA. Trimming cost V 3 bases and J 5 bases, with 10 bases left between them. The CDR3 totals 12 residues. The CDR3 DNA reads TGCAGCGTTGATTACATCGAGACTGAAGCTTTCTTT. It encodes CSVDYIETEAFF.

The chain links TRBV7-8 to TRBJ2-1; 8 positions match TRBD2. Trimming at V came to 3 bases and at J to 2 bases, leaving 9 bases not matched to a gene. Per germline, CDR1 SGHVS and CDR2 FQNEAQ. The CDR3 has 17 residues. The CDR3 DNA reads as TGTGCCAGCAGCTTTTTTACTAGCGGAGAACCCTACAATGAGCAGTTCTTC. Its translation: CASSFFTSGEPYNEQFF.

This chain connects TRBV5-1 to TRBJ2-3; no definite D call. Per the germline V gene, CDR1 is SGHRS and CDR2 is YFSETQ. This CDR3 has 13 residues. The germline V and J ends were trimmed by 0 bases and 3 bases, with 5 bases remaining between them. The DNA of the CDR3 is TGCGCCAGCAGCTTGGTCGGGACAGATACGCAGTATTTT. Protein sequence: CASSLVGTDTQYF.

The gene calls are TRBV18 and TRBJ2-6; D gene ambiguous. CDR3 length: 14 residues. Germline loops: CDR1 KGHSH, CDR2 LQKENI. The V end lost 3 bases, the J end lost 0 bases, and 3 bases lay between the germline ends. CDR3 sequence reads: CASSPSSGANVLTF. In DNA, the CDR3 is TGTGCCAGCTCACCCAGCTCTGGGGCCAACGTCCTGACTTTC.

V and J are TRBV19 and TRBJ2-5, with D maybe TRBD2 (6 bases). This CDR3 contains 14 residues. V was shortened by 3 bases and J by 0 bases, with 8 bases between the two germline ends. Germline V gene data show CDR1 as LNHDA and CDR2 as SQIVND (reference sequence). DNA of the CDR3: TGTGCCAGTAGTATTGGAGGGGACCAAGAGACCCAGTACTTC. It yields the protein CASSIGGDQETQYF.

In its sample, this clone was seen a few times. The chain links TRBV28 to TRBJ2-7, with a tentative D call TRBD1 (5 bases). CDR1 and CDR2 from the germline V gene are MDHEN and SYDVKM. The CDR3 covers 14 residues. The germline V and J ends were trimmed by 2 bases and 5 bases, with 13 bases remaining between them. The CDR3 loop reads CASSLEAGRHEQYF. In DNA, the CDR3 is TGTGCCAGCAGTTTAGAGGCAGGGCGACACGAGCAGTACTTC.